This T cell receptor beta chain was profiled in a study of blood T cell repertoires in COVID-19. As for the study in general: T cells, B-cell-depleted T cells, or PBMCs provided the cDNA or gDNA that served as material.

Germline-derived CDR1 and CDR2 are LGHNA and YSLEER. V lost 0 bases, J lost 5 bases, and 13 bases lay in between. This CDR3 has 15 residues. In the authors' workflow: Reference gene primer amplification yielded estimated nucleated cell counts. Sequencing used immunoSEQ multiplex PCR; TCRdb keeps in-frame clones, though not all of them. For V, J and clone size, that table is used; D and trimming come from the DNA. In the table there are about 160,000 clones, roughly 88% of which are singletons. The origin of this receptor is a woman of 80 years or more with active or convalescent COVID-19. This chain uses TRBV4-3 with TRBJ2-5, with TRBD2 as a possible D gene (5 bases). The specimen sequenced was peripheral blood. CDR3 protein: CASSQDWLAPETQYF. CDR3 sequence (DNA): TGCGCCAGCAGCCAAGATTGGCTAGCACCCGAGACCCAGTACTTC.